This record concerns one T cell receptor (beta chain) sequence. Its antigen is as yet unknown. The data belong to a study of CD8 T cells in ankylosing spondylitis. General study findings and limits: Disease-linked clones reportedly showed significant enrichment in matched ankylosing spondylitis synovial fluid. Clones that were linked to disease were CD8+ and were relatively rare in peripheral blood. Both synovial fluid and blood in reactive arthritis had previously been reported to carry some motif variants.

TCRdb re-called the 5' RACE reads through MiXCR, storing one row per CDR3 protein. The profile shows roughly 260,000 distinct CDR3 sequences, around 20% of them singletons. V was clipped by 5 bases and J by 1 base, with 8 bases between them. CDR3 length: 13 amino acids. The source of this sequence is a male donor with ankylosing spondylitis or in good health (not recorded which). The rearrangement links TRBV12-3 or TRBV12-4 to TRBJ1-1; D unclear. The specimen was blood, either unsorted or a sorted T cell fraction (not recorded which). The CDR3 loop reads CASSAQTNTEAFF. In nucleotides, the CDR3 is TGTGCCAGCAGTGCACAGACGAACACTGAAGCTTTCTTT.